Listed below are T cell receptor beta chains from one sample, sequenced in a study of long-term antiretroviral therapy in people with HIV. The table came from immunoSEQ multiplex PCR; TCRdb's copy has only in-frame clones and leaves some out. The sample includes 20,000 to 30,000 clones, 81% of them seen just once. Here the sequenced sample was unsorted PBMCs, taken 4.4 years after starting antiretroviral therapy. The receptors derive from a man aged 25 to 45 with HIV. Both conserved end residues are part of each CDR3. D genes are given only for firm matches. Size is omitted from some rows. Given values are once, few, many or a class for expanded clones.

size: once; D: TRBD2; V: TRBV5-1; J: TRBJ2-1; CDR3: CASSSLAGANNEQFF; DNA: TGCGCCAGCAGCTCCCTAGCGGGAGCAAACAATGAGCAGTTCTTC
size: -; D: TRBD2; V: TRBV5-1; J: TRBJ2-4; CDR3: CASSLGTSGRGNIQYF; DNA: TGCGCCAGCAGCTTGGGGACTAGCGGGAGAGGAAACATTCAGTACTTC
size: -; D: -; V: TRBV7-9; J: TRBJ2-7; CDR3: CASSSLRGAHGEQYF; DNA: TGTGCCAGCAGCTCCCTCCGGGGGGCTCACGGAGAGCAGTACTTC
size: once; D: -; V: TRBV2; J: TRBJ1-6; CDR3: CASITGRNSYNSPLHF; DNA: TGTGCCAGCATTACAGGACGGAACTCCTATAATTCACCCCTCCACTTT
size: -; D: -; V: TRBV5-1; J: TRBJ1-1; CDR3: CASSLLVMNTEAFF; DNA: TGCGCCAGCAGCTTGTTGGTCATGAACACTGAAGCTTTCTTT
size: -; D: -; V: TRBV11-2; J: TRBJ2-2; CDR3: CASTVGASGGELFF; DNA: TGTGCCAGCACCGTAGGGGCCTCAGGCGGGGAGCTGTTTTTT
size: -; D: -; V: TRBV7-9; J: TRBJ2-2; CDR3: CASSPRAAANTGELFF; DNA: TGTGCCAGCAGCCCACGGGCAGCGGCGAACACCGGGGAGCTGTTTTTT
size: -; D: -; V: TRBV7-2; J: TRBJ1-4; CDR3: CASSSTGSTNEKLFF; DNA: TGTGCCAGCAGCTCTACAGGCAGCACTAATGAAAAACTGTTTTTT
size: -; D: -; V: TRBV19; J: TRBJ2-3; CDR3: CASSPPGMPLEPDTQYF; DNA: TGTGCCAGTAGTCCCCCAGGGATGCCGTTGGAACCAGATACGCAGTATTTT
size: -; D: -; V: TRBV29-1; J: TRBJ1-1; CDR3: CSVERQANEAFF; DNA: TGCAGCGTTGAGAGGCAGGCCAATGAAGCTTTCTTT
size: -; D: -; V: TRBV7-9; J: TRBJ2-1; CDR3: CASSLKGLVADEANEQFF; DNA: TGTGCCAGCAGCTTAAAGGGACTCGTAGCGGACGAGGCCAATGAGCAGTTCTTC
size: -; D: -; V: TRBV27; J: TRBJ2-3; CDR3: CASSLDRSTDTQYF; DNA: TGTGCCAGCAGTTTAGACAGGAGCACAGATACGCAGTATTTT
size: -; D: -; V: TRBV7-2; J: TRBJ1-1; CDR3: CASSSLGSEAFF; DNA: TGTGCCAGCAGCTCGCTGGGGAGTGAAGCTTTCTTT
size: -; D: -; V: TRBV19; J: TRBJ2-7; CDR3: CASSAVGEGPYEQYF; DNA: TGTGCCAGTAGCGCCGTGGGAGAGGGGCCTTACGAGCAGTACTTC
size: -; D: -; V: TRBV7-2; J: TRBJ2-7; CDR3: CASSLGMGGRGAYEQYF; DNA: TGTGCCAGCAGCTTAGGAATGGGGGGGCGCGGGGCCTACGAGCAGTACTTC
size: once; D: -; V: TRBV7-6; J: TRBJ2-3; CDR3: CASSLAGPDDTQYF; DNA: TGTGCCAGCAGCTTAGCGGGTCCTGATGATACGCAGTATTTT
size: -; D: -; V: TRBV9; J: TRBJ1-1; CDR3: CASSVESGITEAFF; DNA: TGTGCCAGCAGCGTAGAGTCAGGGATCACTGAAGCTTTCTTT
size: -; D: TRBD2; V: TRBV28; J: TRBJ2-1; CDR3: CASSGSGIRDGEQFF; DNA: TGTGCCAGCAGTGGAAGCGGGATCCGGGACGGTGAGCAGTTCTTC
size: -; D: -; V: TRBV6-5; J: TRBJ2-7; CDR3: CASSYRLQGSYEQYF; DNA: TGTGCCAGCAGTTACCGGTTGCAAGGGAGCTACGAGCAGTACTTC
size: -; D: TRBD2; V: TRBV9; J: TRBJ2-1; CDR3: CASSGREGPYNEQFF; DNA: TGTGCCAGCAGCGGACGGGAGGGCCCCTACAATGAGCAGTTCTTC
size: -; D: -; V: TRBV9; J: TRBJ1-6; CDR3: CASSTTRDTIRGYNSPLHF; DNA: TGTGCCAGCAGCACCACCCGGGACACCATTCGAGGGTATAATTCACCCCTCCACTTT
size: once; D: -; V: TRBV2; J: TRBJ1-1; CDR3: CASTAGRGTEAFF; DNA: TGTGCCAGCACCGCGGGAAGGGGGACTGAAGCTTTCTTT
size: few; D: -; V: TRBV7-8; J: TRBJ1-5; CDR3: CASSQQQGSNQPQHF; DNA: TGTGCCAGCAGCCAGCAACAGGGTAGCAATCAGCCCCAGCATTTT
size: -; D: TRBD1; V: TRBV15; J: TRBJ2-7; CDR3: CATSRGRDSYYEQYF; DNA: TGTGCCACCAGCAGAGGCCGGGACAGCTACTACGAGCAGTACTTC
size: -; D: TRBD1; V: TRBV12-5; J: TRBJ1-5; CDR3: CASGRPLGQASQPQHF; DNA: TGTGCTAGTGGTCGTCCACTCGGACAGGCGTCTCAGCCCCAGCATTTT
size: -; D: -; V: TRBV9; J: TRBJ1-1; CDR3: CASSVVGEWSTEAFF; DNA: TGTGCCAGCAGCGTAGTTGGGGAGTGGAGCACTGAAGCTTTCTTT
size: -; D: -; V: TRBV29-1; J: TRBJ1-4; CDR3: CSVLGAGEKLFF; DNA: TGCAGCGTTTTAGGGGCCGGGGAAAAACTGTTTTTT
size: once; D: TRBD2; V: TRBV10-3; J: TRBJ2-7; CDR3: CAISTSGVASYEQYF; DNA: TGTGCCATCAGTACTAGCGGGGTAGCCTCCTACGAGCAGTACTTC
size: -; D: TRBD2; V: TRBV28; J: TRBJ2-3; CDR3: CASSLLGGTSGVRGTQYF; DNA: TGTGCCAGCAGTTTACTAGGGGGAACTAGCGGGGTCCGAGGTACGCAGTATTTT
size: -; D: -; V: TRBV29-1; J: TRBJ1-1; CDR3: CSVSSGTMNTEAFF; DNA: TGCAGCGTATCCTCCGGGACAATGAACACTGAAGCTTTCTTT
size: -; D: -; V: TRBV5-1; J: TRBJ2-2; CDR3: CASRVQFTGELFF; DNA: TGCGCCAGCAGGGTACAGTTCACCGGGGAGCTGTTTTTT
size: -; D: -; V: TRBV5-1; J: TRBJ1-2; CDR3: CASSLTGEYGYTF; DNA: TGCGCCAGCAGCTTGACAGGCGAGTATGGCTACACCTTC
size: once; D: TRBD1; V: TRBV19; J: TRBJ1-5; CDR3: CASWEGTGALGVQPQHF; DNA: TGTGCCAGTTGGGAGGGGACAGGGGCCCTCGGGGTTCAGCCCCAGCATTTT
size: -; D: -; V: TRBV21-1; J: TRBJ1-3; CDR3: CASSNPQGDGNTIYF; DNA: TGTGCCAGCAGCAACCCGCAGGGCGATGGAAACACCATATATTTT
size: -; D: -; V: TRBV9; J: TRBJ2-1; CDR3: CASSVGYNEQFF; DNA: TGTGCCAGCAGCGTAGGGTACAATGAGCAGTTCTTC
size: -; D: -; V: TRBV7-9; J: TRBJ2-2; CDR3: CASSLSSKTGELFF; DNA: TGTGCCAGCAGCTTAAGTTCGAAGACCGGGGAGCTGTTTTTT
size: few; D: -; V: TRBV19; J: TRBJ1-1; CDR3: CASSIEAQGNTEAFF; DNA: TGTGCCAGTAGTATAGAAGCGCAGGGGAACACTGAAGCTTTCTTT
size: -; D: TRBD1; V: TRBV4-1; J: TRBJ1-3; CDR3: CASSQDIGTGGASIYF; DNA: TGCGCCAGCAGCCAAGATATCGGGACAGGGGGCGCATCTATATATTTT
size: -; D: -; V: TRBV6-5; J: TRBJ2-2; CDR3: CASTYSEGRTGELFF; DNA: TGTGCCAGCACCTACTCGGAGGGACGAACCGGGGAGCTGTTTTTT
size: -; D: -; V: TRBV10-2; J: TRBJ1-2; CDR3: CASSKQLYGYTF; DNA: TGCGCCAGCAGCAAACAACTCTATGGCTACACCTTC
size: -; D: TRBD1; V: TRBV4-1; J: TRBJ2-7; CDR3: CASSQGQGTYEQYF; DNA: TGCGCCAGCAGCCAAGGACAGGGGACATACGAGCAGTACTTC
size: -; D: -; V: TRBV9; J: TRBJ1-1; CDR3: CASSVNGQLNTEAFF; DNA: TGTGCCAGCAGCGTAAATGGACAGTTGAACACTGAAGCTTTCTTT
size: once; D: -; V: TRBV28; J: TRBJ1-2; CDR3: CATSAQGGYTF; DNA: TGTGCCACCTCAGCCCAAGGGGGCTACACCTTC
size: -; D: TRBD2; V: TRBV10-3; J: TRBJ2-7; CDR3: CAIRTGTSGTYEQYF; DNA: TGTGCCATCAGGACCGGGACTAGCGGGACCTACGAGCAGTACTTC
size: -; D: -; V: TRBV19; J: TRBJ1-4; CDR3: CASSIERGGNEKLFF; DNA: TGTGCCAGTAGTATAGAGCGGGGGGGTAATGAAAAACTGTTTTTT
size: -; D: TRBD1; V: TRBV4-3; J: TRBJ1-1; CDR3: CASSQKTGATEAFF; DNA: TGCGCCAGCAGCCAGAAGACAGGGGCGACTGAAGCTTTCTTT
size: -; D: -; V: TRBV19; J: TRBJ2-2; CDR3: CASSIRDWDTGELFF; DNA: TGTGCCAGTAGTATAAGGGACTGGGACACCGGGGAGCTGTTTTTT
size: -; D: TRBD1; V: TRBV13; J: TRBJ2-3; CDR3: CASSYPGQADTQYF; DNA: TGTGCCAGCAGCTACCCTGGACAGGCAGATACGCAGTATTTT
size: -; D: -; V: TRBV10-3; J: TRBJ2-1; CDR3: CAISDLGGQSSYNEQFF; DNA: TGTGCCATCAGTGACCTCGGGGGACAGAGCTCCTACAATGAGCAGTTCTTC
size: few; D: TRBD2; V: TRBV6-4; J: TRBJ2-1; CDR3: CASTKESGGASEQFF; DNA: TGTGCCAGCACCAAAGAGAGCGGGGGGGCCTCTGAGCAGTTCTTC
size: -; D: -; V: TRBV7-9; J: TRBJ1-1; CDR3: CASSLPPQRTEAFF; DNA: TGTGCCAGCAGCTTACCCCCCCAGAGAACTGAAGCTTTCTTT
size: -; D: -; V: TRBV5-6; J: TRBJ2-2; CDR3: CASSLEHRANTGELFF; DNA: TGTGCCAGCAGCTTGGAACATCGAGCCAACACCGGGGAGCTGTTTTTT
size: -; D: -; V: TRBV6-4; J: TRBJ2-3; CDR3: CASSDGHFSTDTQYF; DNA: TGTGCCAGCAGTGACGGCCATTTTAGCACAGATACGCAGTATTTT
size: -; D: -; V: TRBV7-2; J: TRBJ1-2; CDR3: CASSLATSYRGYTF; DNA: TGTGCCAGCAGCTTAGCGACCTCTTACCGCGGCTACACCTTC
size: -; D: -; V: TRBV10-3; J: TRBJ1-2; CDR3: CAISDSKGYTF; DNA: TGTGCCATCAGTGATTCTAAAGGCTACACCTTC
size: -; D: TRBD2; V: TRBV5-1; J: TRBJ2-3; CDR3: CASGSGGSTDTQYF; DNA: TGCGCCAGTGGAAGCGGGGGAAGCACAGATACGCAGTATTTT
size: -; D: TRBD1; V: TRBV9; J: TRBJ2-3; CDR3: CASSAGTGGTDTQYF; DNA: TGTGCCAGCAGCGCAGGGACAGGGGGCACAGATACGCAGTATTTT
size: -; D: TRBD1; V: TRBV29-1; J: TRBJ1-2; CDR3: CSVEGDRDWDYGYTF; DNA: TGCAGCGTTGAGGGGGACAGGGATTGGGACTATGGCTACACCTTC
size: -; D: -; V: TRBV7-9; J: TRBJ2-1; CDR3: CASSFVGPAHEQFF; DNA: TGTGCCAGCAGCTTCGTCGGCCCAGCCCATGAGCAGTTCTTC
size: -; D: TRBD2; V: TRBV28; J: TRBJ2-4; CDR3: CASSLAGAGLNIQYF; DNA: TGTGCCAGCAGTCTAGCGGGAGCGGGGTTGAACATTCAGTACTTC